Shown below are 31 T cell receptor beta chains from a single sample sequenced in a study of T cells after yellow fever vaccination. TCRdb reanalysed the 5' RACE reads using MiXCR and keeps one entry per CDR3 protein. The sample has around 550,000 distinct CDR3 sequences; around 21% are singletons. Specimen: PBMCs, collected 15 days after the yellow fever booster vaccination. These receptors all stem from a man aged 30 to 39 who received the YFV17D yellow fever vaccine.

V usage is TRBV5-6 and J usage is TRBJ2-1; 9 bases are a match to TRBD1. The germline gives CDR1 SGHDT, CDR2 YYEEEE. V shed 3 bases and J 6 bases; nucleotides not matched to a gene: 10. This CDR3 has 16 residues. The CDR3 region has the DNA TGTGCCAGCAGCTGGACCGGGACAGGGAGGGTCAATGAGCAGTTCTTC. Translating gives CASSWTGTGRVNEQFF.

This clonotype has more than one count but fewer than ten. The chain joins TRBV5-6 to TRBJ2-2; possibly TRBD1 or TRBD2 for D (5 bases each). Per germline, CDR1 SGHDT and CDR2 YYEEEE. Trimming took 4 bases from V and 0 from J, leaving 13 bases between them. The CDR3 covers 16 residues. The CDR3 region has the DNA TGTGCCAGCAGCATGATAGGGACGTCGAACACCGGGGAGCTGTTTTTT. Protein product: CASSMIGTSNTGELFF.

This clonotype was detected a few times. This chain's CDR3 is CASSPTGGVGSNQPQHF. CDR3 sequence (DNA): TGTGCCAGCAGCCCGACAGGGGGCGTTGGTAGCAATCAGCCCCAGCATTTT. This chain connects TRBV7-8 to TRBJ1-5; 10 nucleotides line up with TRBD1. CDR3 length: 17 residues. V was pared by 5 bases and J by 0 bases, with 7 bases of the junction left unmatched. CDR1 and CDR2 (germline): SGHVS, FQNEAQ. The full variable domain, its missing parts supplied by reference TRBV7-8 and TRBJ1-5, is GAGVSQSPRYKVAKRGQDVALRCDPISGHVSLFWYQQALGQGPEFLTYFQNEAQLDKSGLPSDRFFAERPEGSVSTLKIQRTQQEDSAVYLCASSPTGGVGSNQPQHFGDGTRLSIL.

This clonotype has ten or more counts. This chain joins TRBV25-1 and TRBJ2-7; no clear D gene. This CDR3 spans 12 amino acids. The V gene's germline CDR1 is MGHDK and CDR2 SYGVNS. The V end was cut by 6 bases, the J end by 5 bases, with 11 bases between. The CDR3 sequence: CASRDGPNEQYF. Here the CDR3 DNA reads TGTGCCAGCAGGGATGGGCCAAACGAGCAGTACTTC.

This clonotype was counted between two and nine times. The CDR3 here is CSDARGPNYGYTF. The CDR3 DNA follows: TGCAGTGACGCCAGAGGACCTAACTATGGCTACACCTTC. This chain joins TRBV20-1 and TRBJ1-2; no definite D call. CDR1 is DFQATT and CDR2 is SNEGSKA in the germline V gene (reference sequence). The CDR3 extends over 13 amino acids. Trimming stripped 7 bases from V and 0 bases from J, with 12 bases between.

This clonotype was seen only a few times. The rearrangement joins TRBV6-5 to TRBJ1-5; no clear D gene. CDR3 length: 10 residues. The germline gives CDR1 MNHEY, CDR2 SVGAGI. V lost 8 bases, J lost 5 bases, and 4 bases lay in between. The CDR3 sequence: CASGHQPQHF. The CDR3 DNA sequence: TGTGCCAGCGGACATCAGCCCCAGCATTTT.

The chain carries TRBV20-1 and TRBJ2-3, with D hard to call. V lost 8 bases and J 3 bases, leaving 12 bases between the germline ends. The germline CDR1 and CDR2 sequences are DFQATT and SNEGSKA (reference sequence). The CDR3 sequence is 12 residues long. CDR3 sequence: CSTVIGTDTQYF. The CDR3, as DNA: TGCAGTACCGTCATCGGGACAGATACGCAGTATTTT.

Only a few counts were recorded for this clonotype. This chain uses TRBV18 with TRBJ2-1; a possible D gene is TRBD2 (6 bases). The CDR3 loop spans 14 amino acids. Trimming pared 2 bases from V and 9 bases from J, leaving 14 bases between. In germline, CDR1 is KGHSH, CDR2 LQKENI. The CDR3 sequence is CASSPGVPAGEQFF. The CDR3 DNA reads TGTGCCAGCTCACCAGGGGTACCAGCGGGTGAGCAGTTCTTC.

The chain is built from TRBV20-1 and TRBJ2-1, with D perhaps TRBD2 (6 bases). Between the trimmed V and J ends, which lost 4 bases and 6 bases, there was a span of 7 bases. The CDR3 length is 11 residues. Germline CDR1 reads DFQATT; CDR2 reads SNEGSKA (reference sequence). The DNA for the CDR3 is TGCAGTGCTATCGGGAGCAATGAGCAGTTCTTC. This gives the protein CSAIGSNEQFF.

This clonotype has more than one count but fewer than ten. The J gene is TRBJ2-2, the V gene TRBV6-2 or TRBV6-3, with 7 bases fitting TRBD2. V dropped 5 bases and J dropped 1; count of bases not matched to a gene: 4. Germline lookup yields CDR1 MNHEY and CDR2 SVGEGT. The CDR3 consists of 15 residues. For the CDR3, the DNA is TGTGCCAGCAGTCCAACTAGCGTGAACACCGGGGAGCTGTTTTTT. It is translated as CASSPTSVNTGELFF.

This clonotype was seen more than once but under ten times. This chain uses TRBV5-1 with TRBJ2-5, with 9 nucleotides matching TRBD1. CDR1 SGHRS and CDR2 YFSETQ come from the germline V gene. V dropped 3 bases and J dropped 1; count of bases not matched to a gene: 4. The CDR3 extends over 15 amino acids. CDR3 nucleotide sequence: TGCGCCAGCAGCTCCCAGACAGGGGGCCAAGAGACCCAGTACTTC. The encoded protein is CASSSQTGGQETQYF. Using reference TRBV5-1 and TRBJ2-5 for the parts outside the CDR3, the full variable domain is KAGVTQTPRYLIKTRGQQVTLSCSPISGHRSVSWYQQTPGQGLQFLFEYFSETQRNKGNFPGRFSGRQFSNSRSEMNVSTLELGDSALYLCASSSQTGGQETQYFGPGTRLLVL.

The chain links TRBV3-1 to TRBJ2-5, with a possible D match to TRBD2 (6 bases). The V end was cut by 4 bases, the J end by 4 bases, with 10 bases between. The CDR3 is made up of 13 amino acids. Germline CDR1 reads LGHDT; CDR2 reads YNNKEL (reference sequence). For the CDR3, the DNA is TGTGCCAGCAGCCGCGGGGAGAGAGAGACCCAGTACTTC. The encoded protein is CASSRGERETQYF.

This clonotype has more than one count but fewer than ten. The CDR3 DNA follows: TGTGCCAGCACCCAGGTCTCCCAGTCCTACAATGAGCAGTTCTTC. Its translation is CASTQVSQSYNEQFF. This chain connects TRBV7-2 to TRBJ2-1; D is uncertain. CDR1 and CDR2 from the germline V gene are SGHTA and FQGNSA. The V end lost 7 bases, the J end lost 1 base, and 14 bases lay between the germline ends. This CDR3 region has 15 residues.

This clonotype was seen a handful of times. The chain is built from TRBV9 and TRBJ2-7; TRBD2 aligns across 11 bases. The V and J ends lost 4 bases and 4 bases, in that order; junction bases with no gene match: 10. CDR1 is SGDLS, CDR2 YYNGEE, per germline. The CDR3 length is 16 residues. The CDR3 sequence is CASSTDSGRATYEQYF. The DNA for the CDR3 is TGTGCCAGCAGCACCGATAGCGGGAGGGCCACATACGAGCAGTACTTC.

The rearrangement joins TRBV20-1 to TRBJ1-1; D unresolved. The CDR3 contains 14 residues. Germline lookup yields CDR1 DFQATT and CDR2 SNEGSKA (reference sequence). The V and J ends lost 0 bases and 0 bases respectively, with 8 bases between them. The CDR3 region has the DNA TGCAGTGCTAGAGATGGCAGATTGAACACTGAAGCTTTCTTT. Its protein product is CSARDGRLNTEAFF.

This clonotype has just a few counts. This chain joins TRBV20-1 and TRBJ2-7; D possibly uses TRBD1 or TRBD2 (6 bases each). The CDR3 contains 14 residues. V shed 3 bases and J shed 0 bases, with 12 bases lying between them. From germline, CDR1 is DFQATT and CDR2 SNEGSKA (reference sequence). For the CDR3, the DNA is TGCAGTGCTAGGGAGGGGGAGCTCTCCTACGAGCAGTACTTC. Translating gives CSAREGELSYEQYF.

This chain links TRBV4-2 with TRBJ2-5; TRBD2 agrees at 12 bases. The CDR3 is made up of 19 amino acids. Germline V gives CDR1 LGHNA, CDR2 YNFKEQ. V lost 0 bases and J lost 5; bases outside the gene matches: 13. CDR3 loop: CASSQEPSGRAGVLETQYF. CDR3 DNA: TGTGCCAGCAGCCAAGAGCCTAGCGGGAGGGCCGGAGTTTTGGAGACCCAGTACTTC.

This chain joins TRBV20-1 and TRBJ2-7, with TRBD1 matching 7 bases. With V trimmed by 4 bases and J by 4 bases, 10 bases remained unmatched. The CDR3 sequence is 14 residues long. Germline values: CDR1 DFQATT, CDR2 SNEGSKA (reference sequence). CDR3 amino acids: CSAITGQTIYEQYF. The DNA of the CDR3 is TGCAGTGCTATAACGGGACAGACCATTTACGAGCAGTACTTC.

This chain uses TRBV7-2 with TRBJ1-1; unclear D gene. The germline CDR1 and CDR2 sequences are SGHTA and FQGNSA. CDR3 size: 14 residues. V lost 4 bases, J lost 0 bases, and 9 bases lay in between. CDR3 loop: CASSSQSVNTEAFF. The CDR3 DNA sequence: TGTGCCAGCAGCTCCCAGTCGGTGAACACTGAAGCTTTCTTT.

This clonotype has only a few counts. V is TRBV7-8 and J is TRBJ2-7; 7 bases map to TRBD1. The CDR3 is 17 amino acids. The J segment lost 0 bases and the V segment lost 6 bases, leaving 14 bases of the junction unmatched. CDR1 and CDR2 from the germline V gene are SGHVS and FQNEAQ. Written as DNA, the CDR3 is TGTGCCAGCAGTCCAGCCTGGGGACAGCCTTCCTCCTACGAGCAGTACTTC. Its protein product is CASSPAWGQPSSYEQYF. Full variable domain (rest looked up from reference TRBV7-8 and TRBJ2-7): GAGVSQSPRYKVAKRGQDVALRCDPISGHVSLFWYQQALGQGPEFLTYFQNEAQLDKSGLPSDRFFAERPEGSVSTLKIQRTQQEDSAVYLCASSPAWGQPSSYEQYFGPGTRLTVT.

The V gene is TRBV14, the J gene TRBJ2-1; 7 positions agree with TRBD1. This CDR3 region has 17 residues. Germline CDR1 and CDR2: SGHDN and FVKESK. The ends lost 0 bases at V and 7 bases at J; junction bases unmatched: 12. CDR3 in DNA: TGTGCCAGCAGCCAAGATCTTGGCAGGGGGTCATTTAATGAGCAGTTCTTC. Translating it yields CASSQDLGRGSFNEQFF.

J is TRBJ1-4 and V is TRBV5-1; 10 bases line up with TRBD1. CDR3 length: 15 amino acids. Trimming cost V 2 bases and J 8 bases; bases outside gene matches: 6. In germline, CDR1 is SGHRS, CDR2 YFSETQ. DNA for the CDR3: TGCGCCAGCAGCTTTAAGGGGACAGGGGTCGAAAAACTGTTTTTT. Protein product: CASSFKGTGVEKLFF.

This clonotype occurred a few times. The rearrangement uses TRBV4-2 and TRBJ2-7; TRBD2 aligns across 8 bases. The J segment lost 4 bases and the V segment lost 3 bases, leaving 8 bases of the junction unmatched. Germline CDR1 reads LGHNA; CDR2 reads YNFKEQ. The CDR3 contains 15 residues. CDR3 sequence: CASSQEAGAPYEQYF. CDR3 nucleotide sequence: TGTGCCAGCAGCCAGGAAGCGGGGGCGCCTTACGAGCAGTACTTC.

This chain uses TRBV6-2 or TRBV6-3 with TRBJ2-4; possible D gene TRBD1, 6 bases. CDR1 and CDR2 (germline): MNHEY, SVGEGT. The CDR3 consists of 12 residues. V dropped 6 bases and J dropped 8 bases, with 11 bases sitting between them. The CDR3 DNA sequence: TGTGCCAGCAGGACAGGATGGGACATTCAGTACTTC. Translating gives CASRTGWDIQYF.

This clonotype was seen only a few times. The chain joins TRBV5-1 to TRBJ2-3; 9 bases are shared with TRBD2. From germline, CDR1 is SGHRS and CDR2 YFSETQ. J gave up 2 bases and V 3 bases, and 7 bases lay outside the gene matches. The CDR3 runs to 16 residues. The CDR3 loop reads CASSYYSGSTTDTQYF. CDR3 DNA: TGCGCCAGCAGCTACTATAGCGGGAGTACCACAGATACGCAGTATTTT.

The chain employs TRBV11-2 and TRBJ2-3; TRBD2 might be the D (6 bases). The CDR3 runs to 16 residues. Germline CDR1 and CDR2: SGHAT and FQNNGV. The germline V and J ends were trimmed by 5 bases and 3 bases, with 18 bases remaining between them. CDR3 amino acids: CASSMARDLPTDTQYF. Written as DNA, the CDR3 is TGTGCCAGCAGCATGGCCCGGGACTTACCAACAGATACGCAGTATTTT. Supplemented by reference TRBV11-2 and TRBJ2-3, the full variable domain reads EAGVAQSPRYKIIEKRQSVAFWCNPISGHATLYWYQQILGQGPKLLIQFQNNGVVDDSQLPKDRFSAERLKGVDSTLKIQPAKLEDSAVYLCASSMARDLPTDTQYFGPGTRLTVL.

The rearrangement joins TRBV27 to TRBJ2-7, with 8 bases that match TRBD1. The CDR3 has 17 amino acids. After removal of 5 bases from V and 0 bases from J, the junction contained 12 bases not matched to a gene. Germline-derived CDR1 and CDR2 are MNHEY and SMNVEV (reference sequence). The CDR3 protein is CASSPLVPGGSSYEQYF. CDR3 DNA sequence: TGTGCCAGCAGTCCACTAGTTCCAGGGGGCAGCTCCTACGAGCAGTACTTC.

The V gene is TRBV12-3 or TRBV12-4, the J gene TRBJ2-1; D possibly corresponds to TRBD2 (6 bases). Trimming pared 7 bases from V and 9 bases from J, leaving 16 bases between. The CDR3 is 13 residues long. The CDR3 reads CASTVRLVTEQFF. In DNA form, the CDR3 reads TGTGCCAGCACCGTCAGACTAGTTACTGAGCAGTTCTTC.

This clonotype was seen a few times. The genes are TRBV29-1 and TRBJ2-3; D ambiguous. Germline CDR1 is SQVTM and CDR2 is ANQGSEA. V dropped 4 bases and J dropped 6 bases, with 8 bases sitting between them. CDR3 length: 11 residues. The CDR3 coding sequence is TGCAGCGTTGCCCCGTTTGATACGCAGTATTTT. Translation gives CSVAPFDTQYF.

The chain employs TRBV7-9 and TRBJ1-1; 7 bases are a match to TRBD1. The CDR3 is 13 amino acids. Looked up from germline, CDR1 is SEHNR and CDR2 is FQNEAQ (reference sequence). V lost 5 bases and J lost 10; bases outside the gene matches: 10. CDR3 protein: CASSVGTVRGAFF. The CDR3 coding sequence is TGTGCCAGCAGCGTCGGGACAGTCCGTGGAGCTTTCTTT.

This clonotype has more than one count but fewer than ten. The V call is TRBV27, the J call TRBJ2-7; 8 bases line up with TRBD1. Unmatched junction bases numbered 7, after V lost 8 bases and J lost 1 base. The germline gives CDR1 MNHEY, CDR2 SMNVEV (reference sequence). CDR3 length equals 14 residues. The CDR3 is CASQDRGGSYEQYF. In DNA form, the CDR3 reads TGTGCCAGCCAAGACAGGGGTGGTTCCTACGAGCAGTACTTC.